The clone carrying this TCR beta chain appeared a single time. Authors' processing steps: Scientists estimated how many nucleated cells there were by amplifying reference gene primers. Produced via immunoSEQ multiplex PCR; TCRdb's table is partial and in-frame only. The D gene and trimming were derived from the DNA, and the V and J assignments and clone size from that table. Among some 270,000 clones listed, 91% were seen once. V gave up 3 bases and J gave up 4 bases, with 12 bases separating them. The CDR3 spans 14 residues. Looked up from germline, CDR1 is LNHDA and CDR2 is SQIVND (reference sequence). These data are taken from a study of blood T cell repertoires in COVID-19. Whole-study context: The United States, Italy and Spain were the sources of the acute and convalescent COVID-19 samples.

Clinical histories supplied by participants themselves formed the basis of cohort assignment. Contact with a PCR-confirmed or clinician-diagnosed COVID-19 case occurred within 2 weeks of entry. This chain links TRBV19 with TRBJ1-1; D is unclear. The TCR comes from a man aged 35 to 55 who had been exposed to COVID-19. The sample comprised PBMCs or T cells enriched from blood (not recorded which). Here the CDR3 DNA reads TGTGCCAGTAGTATCGACCCAGCGAGCACTGAAGCTTTCTTT. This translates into CASSIDPASTEAFF.